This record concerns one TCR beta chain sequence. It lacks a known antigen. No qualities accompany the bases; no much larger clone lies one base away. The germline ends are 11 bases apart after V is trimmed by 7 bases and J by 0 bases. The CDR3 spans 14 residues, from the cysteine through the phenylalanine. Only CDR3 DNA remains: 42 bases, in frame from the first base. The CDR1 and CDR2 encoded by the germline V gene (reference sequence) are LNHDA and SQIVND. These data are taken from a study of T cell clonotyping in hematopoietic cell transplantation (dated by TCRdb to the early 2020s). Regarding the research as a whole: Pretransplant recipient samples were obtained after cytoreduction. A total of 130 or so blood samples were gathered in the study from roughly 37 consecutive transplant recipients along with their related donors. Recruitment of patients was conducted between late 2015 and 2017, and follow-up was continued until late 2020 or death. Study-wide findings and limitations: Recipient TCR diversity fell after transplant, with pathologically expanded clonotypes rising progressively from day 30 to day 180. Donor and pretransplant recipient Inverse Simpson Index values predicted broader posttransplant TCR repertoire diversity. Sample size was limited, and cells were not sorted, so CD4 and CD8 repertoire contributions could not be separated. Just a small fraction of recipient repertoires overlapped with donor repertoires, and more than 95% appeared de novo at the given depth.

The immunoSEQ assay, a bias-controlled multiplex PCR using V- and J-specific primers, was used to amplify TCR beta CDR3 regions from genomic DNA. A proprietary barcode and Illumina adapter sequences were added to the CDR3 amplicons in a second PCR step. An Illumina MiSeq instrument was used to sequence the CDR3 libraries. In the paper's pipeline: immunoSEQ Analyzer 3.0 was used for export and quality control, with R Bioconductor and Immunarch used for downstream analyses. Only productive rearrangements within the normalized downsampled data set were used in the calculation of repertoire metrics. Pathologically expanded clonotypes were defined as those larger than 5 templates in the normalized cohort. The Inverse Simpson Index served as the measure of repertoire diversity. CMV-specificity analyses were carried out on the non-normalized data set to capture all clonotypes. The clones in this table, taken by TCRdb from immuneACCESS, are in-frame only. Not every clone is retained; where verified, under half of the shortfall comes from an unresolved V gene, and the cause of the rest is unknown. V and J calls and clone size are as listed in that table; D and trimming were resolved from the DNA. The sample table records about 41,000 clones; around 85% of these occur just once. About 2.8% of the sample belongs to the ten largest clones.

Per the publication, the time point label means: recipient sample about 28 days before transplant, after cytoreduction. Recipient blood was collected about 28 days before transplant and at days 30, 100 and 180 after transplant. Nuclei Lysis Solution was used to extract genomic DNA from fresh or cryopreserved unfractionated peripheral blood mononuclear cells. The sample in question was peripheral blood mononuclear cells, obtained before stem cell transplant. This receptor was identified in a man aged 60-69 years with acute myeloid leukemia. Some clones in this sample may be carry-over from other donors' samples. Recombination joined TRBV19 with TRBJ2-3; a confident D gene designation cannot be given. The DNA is TGTGCCAGTACACAGAATCCTAGCACAGATACGCAGTATTTT. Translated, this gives CASTQNPSTDTQYF. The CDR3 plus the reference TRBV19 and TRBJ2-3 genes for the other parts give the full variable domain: DGGITQSPKYLFRKEGQNVTLSCEQNLNHDAMYWYRQDPGQGLRLIYYSQIVNDFQKGDIAEGYSVSREKKESFPLTVTSAQKNPTAFYLCASTQNPSTDTQYFGPGTRLTVL.